Many counts were recorded for the clone carrying this T cell receptor (beta chain). This specimen belongs to a study of T cells in Graves' hyperthyroidism and ophthalmopathy. The length of the CDR3 is 15 residues. Germline V gene sequence: CDR1 SGHKS, CDR2 YYEKEE (reference sequence). Trimming took 2 bases from V and 8 from J; bases not matched to a gene: 8. Researchers amplified the TCR beta CDR3 regions from RNA transcripts. A set of HTBI primers served as the primers for a first-round RT-PCR of the TCR CDR3. TCRdb passed the multiplex PCR reads through MiXCR, listing each CDR3 protein once. This table holds about 590,000 distinct CDR3 sequences, 14% found once. The authors took PBMCs from 10 ml fresh peripheral blood.

Sample: blood. The receptor was derived from a woman under 30 with Graves' ophthalmopathy. The rearrangement links TRBV5-5 to TRBJ2-1; TRBD1 agrees at 9 bases. The CDR3 region is CASSFGGQGLYEQFF. CDR3 coding DNA: TGTGCCAGCAGCTTTGGGGGACAGGGCCTCTATGAGCAGTTCTTC.